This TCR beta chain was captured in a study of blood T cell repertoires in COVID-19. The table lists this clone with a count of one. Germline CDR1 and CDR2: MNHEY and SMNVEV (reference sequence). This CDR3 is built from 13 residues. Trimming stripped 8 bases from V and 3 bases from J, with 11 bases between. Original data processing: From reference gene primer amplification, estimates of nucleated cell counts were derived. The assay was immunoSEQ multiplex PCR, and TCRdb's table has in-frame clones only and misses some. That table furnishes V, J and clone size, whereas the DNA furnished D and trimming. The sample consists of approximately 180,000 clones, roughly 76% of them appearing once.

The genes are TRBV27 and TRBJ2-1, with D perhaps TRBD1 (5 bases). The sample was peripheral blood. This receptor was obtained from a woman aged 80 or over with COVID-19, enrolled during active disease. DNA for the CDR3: TGTGCCAGCGAACCGACAGTCTACAATGAGCAGTTCTTC. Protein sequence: CASEPTVYNEQFF.